This T cell receptor (beta chain) originates from a study of radiation and T cells in renal cell carcinoma. Across the whole study: Nephrectomy followed 15 Gy stereotactic body radiation by 4 weeks.

Study-level findings and limits: Pretreatment tumor biopsies were lacking, so baseline clonotypes are unknown. From baseline, blood top tumor clonotypes peaked at 2 weeks post-radiation.

In this sample, this clone turned up once. The antigen remains undetermined. Produced via immunoSEQ multiplex PCR; TCRdb's table is partial and in-frame only. The sample yields roughly 100,000 clones, 86% seen once. The CDR3 has 14 amino acids. Per germline, CDR1 ENHRY and CDR2 SYGVKD. With 3 bases removed from V and 2 bases from J, the gap between germline ends came to 11 bases. Time point in this sample: baseline pretreatment blood. The sample's treatment: 15 Gy SBRT to primary tumor, nephrectomy 4 weeks later. The tumor was a clear cell renal cell carcinoma. The chain is built from TRBV10-3 and TRBJ2-7; D call uncertain. This sequence was found in a man over 45 with renal cell carcinoma. Material: blood, obtained from a patient whose treatment included radiotherapy and nephrectomy. The DNA for the CDR3 is TGTGCCATCAGTGACAGGACCCAGACCTACGAGCAGTACTTC. Encoded protein: CAISDRTQTYEQYF.